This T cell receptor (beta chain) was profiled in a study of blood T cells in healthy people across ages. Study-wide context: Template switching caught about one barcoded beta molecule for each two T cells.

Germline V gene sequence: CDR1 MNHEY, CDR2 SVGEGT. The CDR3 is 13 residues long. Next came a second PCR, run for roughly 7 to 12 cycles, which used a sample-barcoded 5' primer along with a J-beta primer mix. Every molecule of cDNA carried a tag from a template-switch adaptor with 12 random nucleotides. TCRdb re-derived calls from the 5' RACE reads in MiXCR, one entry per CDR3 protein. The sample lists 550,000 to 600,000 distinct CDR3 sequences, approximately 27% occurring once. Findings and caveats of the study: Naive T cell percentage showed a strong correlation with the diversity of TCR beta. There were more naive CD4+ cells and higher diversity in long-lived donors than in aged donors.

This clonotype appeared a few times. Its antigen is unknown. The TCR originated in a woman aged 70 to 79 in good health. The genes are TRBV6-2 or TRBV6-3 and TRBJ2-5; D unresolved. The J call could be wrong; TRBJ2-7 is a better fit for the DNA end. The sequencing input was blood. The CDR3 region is CASSYGDPYEQYF. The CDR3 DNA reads TGTGCCAGCAGTTACGGGGATCCCTACGAGCAGTACTTC.